The clone carrying this T cell receptor (beta chain) appeared many times. The antigen is unknown. This specimen comes from a study of blood T cells in healthy people across ages. Whole-study findings and limits: The fall in TCR beta diversity per million T cells was roughly linear with age.

Trimming cost V 7 bases and J 8 bases; bases outside gene matches: 9. CDR1 is SGDLS and CDR2 is YYNGEE in the germline V gene. This CDR3 is 13 amino acids long. Using a J-beta primer mix together with a sample-barcoded 5' primer, a second PCR was run for 7 to 11 cycles. Any given sample supplied a minimum of 2.5 million CDR3-containing paired-end reads. TCRdb ran MiXCR on the 5' RACE reads and lists one entry per CDR3 protein. The sample lists 800,000 to 950,000 distinct CDR3 sequences, 25% to 35% occurring once. This sample also belongs to another study, concerning T cells of mothers and their children.

Input material: blood. The gene calls are TRBV9 and TRBJ2-1; 7 nucleotides line up with TRBD1. This TCR came from a woman between 35 and 50 years old in good health. CDR3 sequence (DNA): TGTGCCAGCGGACAGGTCCGAAGGGATGAGCAGTTCTTC. Translation: CASGQVRRDEQFF.